Below are 7 T cell receptor beta chains sequenced from a single sample in a study of blood T cell repertoires in COVID-19. Sequencing was performed with immunoSEQ multiplex PCR; in TCRdb, only in-frame clones are kept and a portion is missing. The sample has about 170,000 clones, around four fifths seen once. Sequencing was done on a sample of peripheral blood. Every receptor here comes from a woman between 65 and 79 years old with COVID-19, enrolled during active disease.

The rearrangement links TRBV11-3 to TRBJ2-1; 12 bases match TRBD2. Germline CDR1 is SGHNT and CDR2 is YENEEA. The CDR3 is 15 residues long. With 4 bases clipped from V and 4 bases from J, the junction kept 2 bases outside the gene matches. The CDR3 reads CASSYGLAGYNEQFF. CDR3 nucleotides: TGTGCCAGCAGCTACGGACTAGCGGGGTACAATGAGCAGTTCTTC.

The chain is built from TRBV15 and TRBJ2-1; TRBD1 aligns across 12 bases. The CDR3 extends over 16 amino acids. CDR1 and CDR2 (germline): LNHNV, YYDKDF (reference sequence). V lost 0 bases and J lost 7; bases outside the gene matches: 4. The CDR3 region has the DNA TGTGCCACCAGCAGAGATCGGGACAGGGGGCCAAATGAGCAGTTCTTC. Its protein is CATSRDRDRGPNEQFF. The full variable domain, its missing parts supplied by reference TRBV15 and TRBJ2-1, is DAMVIQNPRYQVTQFGKPVTLSCSQTLNHNVMYWYQQKSSQAPKLLFHYYDKDFNNEADTPDNFQSRRPNTSFCFLDIRSPGLGDTAMYLCATSRDRDRGPNEQFFGPGTRLTVL.

The rearrangement links TRBV25-1 to TRBJ2-7; tentative D call: TRBD2 (5 bases). Germline V lookup: CDR1 MGHDK, CDR2 SYGVNS. V gave up 3 bases and J gave up 4 bases, with 19 bases separating them. The length of the CDR3 is 16 residues. The CDR3 sequence: CASSDVRATRKYEQYF. In DNA form, the CDR3 reads TGTGCCAGCAGTGATGTGAGGGCCACCCGAAAATACGAGCAGTACTTC.

The CDR3 loop is CASSRTGQAKNIQYF. The CDR3, as DNA: TGTGCCAGCAGTCGGACAGGGCAAGCCAAAAACATTCAGTACTTC. The chain uses TRBV28 and TRBJ2-4, with TRBD1 identical over 8 bases. Germline CDR1 MDHEN, CDR2 SYDVKM. The CDR3 is 15 amino acids. Trimming cost V 5 bases and J 0 bases; bases outside gene matches: 3.

Turning to this clone: A read error may be the cause here, since a much bigger clone is one base away. This chain joins TRBV18 and TRBJ1-1; maybe TRBD1 (6 bases). Per germline, CDR1 KGHSH and CDR2 LQKENI. CDR3 length: 13 amino acids. V lost 2 bases and J lost 3, with 7 bases in between. This chain's CDR3 is CASSPNRDTEAFF. In DNA form, the CDR3 reads TGTGCCAGCTCACCAAACAGGGACACTGAAGCTTTCTTT.

The chain combines TRBV10-3 with TRBJ2-7; perhaps TRBD2 as D (5 bases). The CDR3 runs to 14 residues. V shed 3 bases and J shed 7 bases, with 16 bases lying between them. Germline CDR1 ENHRY, CDR2 SYGVKD. CDR3: CAISDHSPGGEQYV. For the CDR3, the DNA is TGTGCCATCAGTGATCACAGCCCCGGAGGTGAGCAGTACGTC.

The chain is built from TRBV9 and TRBJ1-6, with a tentative D call TRBD1 (6 bases). The V gene lost 4 bases and the J gene lost 7 bases, with 12 bases spanning the gap. This CDR3 comprises 14 residues. Germline assignment: CDR1 SGDLS and CDR2 YYNGEE. The CDR3 DNA reads TGTGCCAGCAGCAGGGGACAATTAAATTCACCCCTCCACTTT. Translated: CASSRGQLNSPLHF.